Following are 29 T cell receptor beta chains from one sample sequenced in a study of T cell repertoires in cytomegalovirus infection (dated by TCRdb to 2018 to 2020). The run used an Illumina HiSeq 1500. The public reads were quality trimmed at Q25 with fastp and then assembled into clones with MiXCR by TCRdb, keeping productive beta chains. Duplicate CDR3 protein sequences are folded into a single record with the most common DNA and genes. The sample table records roughly 230,000 distinct CDR3 sequences; 17% of these occur just once. The top ten clones comprise less than 50% of the sample. The specimen was CD8+ T cells from PBMCs. These receptor sequences come from a human donor in good health (CMV status not recorded). Some clones in this sample may be carry-over from other donors' samples.

The chain joins TRBV7-9 to TRBJ1-1, with TRBD1 as a possible D gene (5 bases). Per germline, CDR1 SEHNR and CDR2 FQNEAQ (reference sequence). The length of the CDR3 is 12 residues. CDR3 nucleotide sequence: TGTGCAGACAGCTTTATGAACACTGAAGCTTTCTTT. Its translation: CADSFMNTEAFF.

There are many counts of this clonotype. The chain uses TRBV6-2 or TRBV6-3 and TRBJ1-1; D unresolved. The V gene's germline CDR1 is MNHEY and CDR2 SVGEGT. Trimming left V 2 bases short and J 1 base short, with 5 bases between. This CDR3 spans 13 amino acids. CDR3 coding DNA: TGTGCCAGCAGTTACAAAGAGAACACTGAAGCTTTCTTT. It translates to CASSYKENTEAFF.

V usage is TRBV19 and J usage is TRBJ2-1; D perhaps matches TRBD1 (5 bases). Germline V gene sequence: CDR1 LNHDA, CDR2 SQIVND (reference sequence). CDR3 size: 16 residues. V gave up 5 bases and J gave up 0 bases, with 14 bases separating them. For the CDR3, the DNA is TGTGCCAGTAGTCCCGTGACAGAGAGCTCCTACAATGAGCAGTTCTTC. It yields the protein CASSPVTESSYNEQFF.

This clonotype was counted a few times. This chain links TRBV6-1 with TRBJ2-5, with 9 nucleotides matching TRBD1. There are 15 residues in the CDR3. The germline CDR1 and CDR2 sequences are MNHNS and SASEGT. V lost 1 base, J lost 5 bases, and 5 bases stayed unmatched. The CDR3 bases are TGTGCCAGCAGTGAAGGAACAGGGGGCGCGGAGACCCAGTACTTC. It translates to CASSEGTGGAETQYF.

The V call is TRBV20-1, the J call TRBJ2-5, with 11 bases identical to TRBD2. J was trimmed by 3 bases and V by 3 bases; bases with no gene match: 6. The CDR3 is 15 amino acids. Germline V lookup: CDR1 DFQATT, CDR2 SNEGSKA (reference sequence). The CDR3 region has the DNA TGCAGTGCTAGCGGGTCTAGCGGGGGGAAAGAGACCCAGTACTTC. Translating it yields CSASGSSGGKETQYF.

This clonotype was found a few times. The CDR3 DNA sequence: TGTGCCAGCAGTAAAAAACTAGCGGGGGACTACAATGAGCAGTTCTTC. It specifies CASSKKLAGDYNEQFF. The V gene is TRBV28, the J gene TRBJ2-1, with 11 bases that match TRBD2. Trimming removed 5 bases from V and 3 bases from J; junction bases left unmatched: 6. Germline-derived CDR1 and CDR2 are MDHEN and SYDVKM. The CDR3 is made up of 16 amino acids. Full variable domain (outside the CDR3, taken from reference TRBV28 and TRBJ2-1): DVKVTQSSRYLVKRTGEKVFLECVQDMDHENMFWYRQDPGLGLRLIYFSYDVKMKEKGDIPEGYSVSREKKERFSLILESASTNQTSMYLCASSKKLAGDYNEQFFGPGTRLTVL.

This clonotype showed up just once. Given a much more abundant clone one base away, this may be a read error. This chain links TRBV11-2 with TRBJ2-6; D remains unclear. Germline loops: CDR1 SGHAT, CDR2 FQNNGV. This CDR3 contains 16 residues. CDR3 amino acids: CASSHLAVSGSNVLTF. The CDR3 region has the DNA TGTGCCAGCAGCCACTTAGCCGTCTCTGGGTCCAACGTCCTGACTTTC.

This clonotype was seen only a few times. The chain recombines TRBV5-1 with TRBJ2-1; D is undetermined. The germline V gene encodes CDR1 SGHRS and CDR2 YFSETQ. Trimming cost V 4 bases and J 1 base, with 12 bases left between them. The CDR3 totals 15 residues. The CDR3 spells CASSRPDHSYNEQFF. CDR3 nucleotide sequence: TGCGCCAGCAGCCGCCCGGATCATTCCTACAATGAGCAGTTCTTC. Combining the CDR3 with reference TRBV5-1 and TRBJ2-1 gives the whole variable domain KAGVTQTPRYLIKTRGQQVTLSCSPISGHRSVSWYQQTPGQGLQFLFEYFSETQRNKGNFPGRFSGRQFSNSRSEMNVSTLELGDSALYLCASSRPDHSYNEQFFGPGTRLTVL.

This clonotype was detected ten times or more. This sequence joins TRBV7-9 and TRBJ1-1; tentative D call: TRBD1 (5 bases). The CDR3 has 14 amino acids. The V and J ends lost 1 base and 6 bases respectively, with 12 bases between them. Germline CDR1 is SEHNR and CDR2 is FQNEAQ (reference sequence). The CDR3 coding sequence is TGTGCCAGCAGCTTAGAAGGGGTTAGCCCTGAAGCTTTCTTT. Protein product: CASSLEGVSPEAFF.

CDR3 sequence: CASSPEANGYYGYTF. The CDR3 nucleotides are TGTGCCAGCTCACCAGAGGCTAACGGGTACTATGGCTACACCTTC. The rearrangement joins TRBV18 to TRBJ1-2; D not certain. V was shortened by 2 bases and J by 3 bases, with 13 bases between the two germline ends. The CDR3 sequence is 15 residues long. Germline V gene sequence: CDR1 KGHSH, CDR2 LQKENI. Full variable domain (outside the CDR3, taken from reference TRBV18 and TRBJ1-2): NAGVMQNPRHLVRRRGQEARLRCSPMKGHSHVYWYRQLPEEGLKFMVYLQKENIIDESGMPKERFSAEFPKEGPSILRIQQVVRGDSAAYFCASSPEANGYYGYTFGSGTRLTVV.

The V gene is TRBV6-5, the J gene TRBJ2-2; the D call may be TRBD1 or TRBD2 (6 bases each). Germline CDR1 is MNHEY and CDR2 is SVGAGI. The CDR3 has 18 amino acids. V shed 0 bases and J shed 2 bases, with 16 bases lying between them. CDR3: CASSYSIWGATNTGELFF. CDR3 bases: TGTGCCAGCAGTTACTCGATTTGGGGGGCCACAAACACCGGGGAGCTGTTTTTT.

This clonotype was found a few times. V gene TRBV7-2 combines with J gene TRBJ2-5; 7 bases match TRBD1. There are 15 residues in the CDR3. The V segment lost 1 base and the J segment 5 bases; nucleotides outside the gene matches: 7. CDR1 SGHTA and CDR2 FQGNSA come from the germline V gene. Here the CDR3 reads CASSLVRLTGETQYF. DNA of the CDR3: TGTGCCAGCAGCTTAGTACGCCTGACAGGGGAGACCCAGTACTTC.

There are a few counts of this clonotype. In nucleotides, the CDR3 is TGTGCCAGCAGTCTTACGGGTAGTGTGGCCTACAATGAGCAGTTCTTC. Encoded protein: CASSLTGSVAYNEQFF. The chain carries TRBV7-6 and TRBJ2-1, with unresolved D. Germline CDR1 and CDR2: SGHVS and FNYEAQ. V shed 6 bases and J shed 2 bases, with 17 bases lying between them. CDR3 size: 16 residues.

This clonotype has at least ten counts. The V and J genes are TRBV28 and TRBJ1-1; possible D gene TRBD1, 5 bases. In germline, CDR1 is MDHEN, CDR2 SYDVKM. V lost 6 bases, J lost 8 bases, and 19 bases lay in between. The CDR3 extends over 14 amino acids. CDR3 amino acids: CASSSGTLEREAFF. The CDR3 DNA follows: TGTGCCAGCAGCTCCGGGACGCTAGAAAGGGAAGCTTTCTTT.

This clonotype was counted a few times. The rearrangement links TRBV28 to TRBJ2-2; TRBD1 agrees at 7 bases. V lost 5 bases and J lost 3; bases outside the gene matches: 6. The length of the CDR3 is 15 residues. Germline assignment: CDR1 MDHEN and CDR2 SYDVKM. CDR3 in amino acids: CASSPQGIDTGELFF. CDR3 DNA sequence: TGTGCCAGCAGTCCACAGGGGATAGACACCGGGGAGCTGTTTTTT.

This clonotype was counted a few times. The J gene is TRBJ2-5, the V gene TRBV6-6, with D perhaps given as TRBD1 or TRBD2 (5 bases each). Germline V gene lookup returns CDR1 MNHNY and CDR2 SVGAGI (reference sequence). This CDR3 contains 16 residues. The V gene lost 5 bases and the J gene lost 5 bases, with 21 bases spanning the gap. The CDR3 sequence: CASSGGQGEIPETQYF. Here the CDR3 DNA reads TGTGCCAGCAGTGGAGGTCAAGGGGAAATACCGGAGACCCAGTACTTC.

This clonotype was observed a few times. This chain links TRBV4-1 with TRBJ2-7; no definite D call. The CDR3 is made up of 16 amino acids. Germline V gene lookup returns CDR1 MGHRA and CDR2 YSYEKL. Trimming removed 0 bases at V and 2 bases at J, with 14 bases between. This CDR3 is CASSQDRRSVTYEQYF. In DNA, the CDR3 is TGCGCCAGCAGCCAAGATCGTCGCAGTGTGACCTACGAGCAGTACTTC.

The J gene is TRBJ2-1, the V gene TRBV14, with TRBD1 matching over 10 bases. There are 18 residues in the CDR3. With 3 bases clipped from V and 0 bases from J, the junction kept 8 bases outside the gene matches. Per germline, CDR1 SGHDN and CDR2 FVKESK. Written as DNA, the CDR3 is TGTGCCAGCAGCCATCCCACAAGGACAGGGGGCTCCTACAATGAGCAGTTCTTC. Protein sequence: CASSHPTRTGGSYNEQFF.

The rearrangement links TRBV7-9 to TRBJ1-1, with D perhaps matching TRBD1 (5 bases). The CDR3 covers 15 residues. Germline CDR1 is SEHNR and CDR2 is FQNEAQ (reference sequence). The V gene lost 3 bases and the J gene lost 1 base, with 12 bases spanning the gap. The CDR3 sequence: CASSFGAAGNTEAFF. The CDR3 nucleotides are TGTGCCAGCAGCTTTGGGGCGGCTGGGAACACTGAAGCTTTCTTT.

There are many counts of this clonotype. J is TRBJ1-1 and V is TRBV7-9; 10 bases map to TRBD1. The germline V gene has CDR1 SEHNR and CDR2 FQNEAQ (reference sequence). Unmatched junction bases numbered 12, after V lost 5 bases and J lost 6 bases. This CDR3 has 16 amino acids. CDR3: CASSPTSGTGVSEAFF. CDR3 DNA: TGTGCCAGCAGCCCCACCTCCGGGACAGGGGTTTCTGAAGCTTTCTTT.

As for this clonotype: A read error is possible here, since a much larger clone lies one base away. This chain links TRBV11-2 with TRBJ1-5; no firm D call. The germline V and J ends were trimmed by 2 bases and 2 bases, with 19 bases remaining between them. The length of the CDR3 is 18 residues. The germline V gene encodes CDR1 SGHAT and CDR2 FQNNGV. The CDR3 region is CASSLTDPEGYGNQPQHF. The CDR3 DNA is TGTGCCAGCAGCTTAACCGACCCAGAAGGGTATGGCAATCAGCCCCAGCATTTT.

V and J are TRBV15 and TRBJ1-1, with 7 bases that match TRBD1. V lost 1 base to trimming and J lost 1 base; unmatched junction nucleotides: 3. This CDR3 spans 15 amino acids. Germline lookup yields CDR1 LNHNV and CDR2 YYDKDF (reference sequence). CDR3 loop: CATSRARQGNTEAFF. In DNA, the CDR3 is TGTGCCACCAGCAGAGCGAGACAGGGGAACACTGAAGCTTTCTTT. The variable domain in full, with the rest retrieved from reference TRBV15 and TRBJ1-1, is DAMVIQNPRYQVTQFGKPVTLSCSQTLNHNVMYWYQQKSSQAPKLLFHYYDKDFNNEADTPDNFQSRRPNTSFCFLDIRSPGLGDTAMYLCATSRARQGNTEAFFGQGTRLTVV.

The genes are TRBV7-9 and TRBJ2-1; D is unresolved. The CDR3 is 15 residues long. V was trimmed by 3 bases and J by 0 bases, leaving 9 bases between them. Looked up from germline, CDR1 is SEHNR and CDR2 is FQNEAQ (reference sequence). The CDR3 DNA sequence: TGTGCCAGCAGCTTTGAACAGAGCTCCTACAATGAGCAGTTCTTC. It yields the protein CASSFEQSSYNEQFF. Full variable domain (outside the CDR3, taken from reference TRBV7-9 and TRBJ2-1): DTGVSQNPRHKITKRGQNVTFRCDPISEHNRLYWYRQTLGQGPEFLTYFQNEAQLEKSRLLSDRFSAERPKGSFSTLEIQRTEQGDSAMYLCASSFEQSSYNEQFFGPGTRLTVL.

This clonotype was picked up many times. The chain links TRBV19 to TRBJ2-4; D is unclear. The V end lost 0 bases, the J end lost 12 bases, and 9 bases lay between the germline ends. The CDR3 covers 12 residues. The germline gives CDR1 LNHDA, CDR2 SQIVND (reference sequence). CDR3 region: CASSIDGLTQYF. CDR3 nucleotides: TGTGCCAGTAGTATAGACGGGCTGACTCAGTACTTC. Drawing the rest from reference TRBV19 and TRBJ2-4, the complete variable domain is DGGITQSPKYLFRKEGQNVTLSCEQNLNHDAMYWYRQDPGQGLRLIYYSQIVNDFQKGDIAEGYSVSREKKESFPLTVTSAQKNPTAFYLCASSIDGLTQYFGAGTRLSVL.

This clonotype was seen only a few times. The gene calls are TRBV28 and TRBJ2-7, with 9 bases that match TRBD2. V dropped 8 bases and J dropped 6; count of bases not matched to a gene: 8. CDR1 is MDHEN and CDR2 is SYDVKM in the germline V gene. The CDR3 runs 13 residues. The CDR3, as DNA: TGTGCCAGCGATTTCCAGCGGGGGGTCGAGCAGTACTTC. This translates into CASDFQRGVEQYF. Full variable domain (rest looked up from reference TRBV28 and TRBJ2-7): DVKVTQSSRYLVKRTGEKVFLECVQDMDHENMFWYRQDPGLGLRLIYFSYDVKMKEKGDIPEGYSVSREKKERFSLILESASTNQTSMYLCASDFQRGVEQYFGPGTRLTVT.

The chain joins TRBV29-1 to TRBJ2-6; tentatively, D is TRBD1 or TRBD2 (5 bases each). This CDR3 has 20 residues. Germline CDR1 reads SQVTM; CDR2 reads ANQGSEA. Trimming shortened V by 7 bases and J by 6 bases, and 34 bases separated the two germline ends. The CDR3 spells CSALTPGPPLGRGAANVLTF. The CDR3 nucleotides read TGCAGCGCTCTAACACCGGGACCTCCGTTAGGAAGAGGGGCGGCCAACGTCCTGACTTTC.

This clonotype was recorded many times. The chain joins TRBV12-3 or TRBV12-4 to TRBJ2-5, with 13 bases fitting TRBD2. The CDR3 has 17 residues. Trimming at V came to 3 bases and at J to 5 bases, leaving 9 bases not matched to a gene. The CDR3 DNA follows: TGTGCCAGCAGTTTCTCGACTAGCGGGGGGCCGGGGGAGACCCAGTACTTC. Its translation: CASSFSTSGGPGETQYF.

This clonotype was seen only a few times. This rearrangement joins TRBV27 to TRBJ1-1, with unresolved D. CDR1 and CDR2 from the germline V gene are MNHEY and SMNVEV (reference sequence). The V end was cut by 0 bases, the J end by 1 base, with 9 bases between. The CDR3 runs 15 residues. The CDR3 DNA reads TGTGCCAGCAGTTTATCAGCAGGAGCGAACACTGAAGCTTTCTTT. Protein: CASSLSAGANTEAFF.

In this sample, this clonotype turned up many times. The rearrangement joins TRBV6-2 or TRBV6-3 to TRBJ1-1, with D possibly matching TRBD1 (6 bases). The CDR3 is 16 amino acids. V was clipped by 2 bases and J by 0 bases, with 13 bases between them. The germline CDR1 and CDR2 sequences are MNHEY and SVGEGT. The CDR3 here is CASSYTWTEMNTEAFF. The DNA for the CDR3 is TGTGCCAGCAGTTACACTTGGACAGAAATGAACACTGAAGCTTTCTTT.